The rows below give T cell receptor beta chains drawn from one sample of a study of CD8+CD57+ T cells in acquired aplastic anemia. TCRdb analysed the reads with MiXCR anew, one entry per CDR3 protein. The table lists about 210,000 distinct CDR3 sequences, approximately 35% of them singletons. The sample comprised sorted CD4+, CD8+, or CD8+CD57+ T cells (not recorded which) from PBMCs. These receptors came from a human donor in good health, serving as a control. CDR3s include the opening cysteine and the closing phenylalanine or tryptophan. The order of the fields is J gene, clone size, D gene, V gene, CDR3 protein, CDR3 DNA. A D gene is named only where the DNA matches it firmly. Clone size is given for some rows only: seen once, a few or many times, or a class if the clone is expanded.

J gene: TRBJ2-3; clone size: many; D gene: NA; V gene: TRBV19; CDR3 protein: CASTLGGPTDTQYF; CDR3 DNA: TGTGCCAGTACCCTAGGAGGCCCCACAGATACGCAGTATTTT
J gene: TRBJ1-2; clone size: NA; D gene: NA; V gene: TRBV6-1; CDR3 protein: CASGTQRGLTNYGHTF; CDR3 DNA: TGTGCCAGCGGGACTCAGAGGGGCCTAACAAACTATGGCCACACCTTC
J gene: TRBJ1-5; clone size: once; D gene: TRBD1; V gene: TRBV15; CDR3 protein: CATSRGTGGEPQHF; CDR3 DNA: TGTGCCACCAGCAGAGGGACAGGGGGCGAGCCCCAGCATTTT
J gene: TRBJ2-1; clone size: NA; D gene: NA; V gene: TRBV24-1; CDR3 protein: CAWRDWGEVDNEQFF; CDR3 DNA: TGTGCCTGGAGGGACTGGGGAGAGGTTGACAATGAGCAGTTCTTC
J gene: TRBJ2-3; clone size: NA; D gene: NA; V gene: TRBV9; CDR3 protein: CASSVASIGDTQYF; CDR3 DNA: TGTGCCAGCAGCGTAGCTTCCATCGGGGATACGCAGTATTTT
J gene: TRBJ1-6; clone size: few; D gene: TRBD1; V gene: TRBV7-6; CDR3 protein: CASSSRQGDSPLHF; CDR3 DNA: TGTGCCAGCAGCTCCCGACAGGGGGATTCACCCCTCCACTTT
J gene: TRBJ2-1; clone size: NA; D gene: TRBD2; V gene: TRBV5-1; CDR3 protein: CASSLRLAGPYNEQFF; CDR3 DNA: TGCGCCAGCAGCTTGAGACTAGCGGGGCCCTACAATGAGCAGTTCTTC
J gene: TRBJ1-3; clone size: few; D gene: NA; V gene: TRBV7-9; CDR3 protein: CASSFLISGNTIYF; CDR3 DNA: TGTGCCAGCAGCTTCTTAATCTCTGGAAACACCATATATTTT
J gene: TRBJ1-3; clone size: NA; D gene: TRBD1; V gene: TRBV20-1; CDR3 protein: CSSLGQARNTIYF; CDR3 DNA: TGCAGTTCATTAGGACAGGCAAGAAACACCATATATTTT
J gene: TRBJ2-7; clone size: many; D gene: NA; V gene: TRBV2; CDR3 protein: CASVLSASSYEQYF; CDR3 DNA: TGTGCCAGCGTTCTAAGTGCCAGTTCATACGAGCAGTACTTC
J gene: TRBJ2-1; clone size: many; D gene: NA; V gene: TRBV24-1; CDR3 protein: CATSDFKASSYNEQFF; CDR3 DNA: TGTGCCACCAGTGATTTCAAGGCTAGCTCCTACAATGAGCAGTTCTTC
J gene: TRBJ1-5; clone size: NA; D gene: NA; V gene: TRBV19; CDR3 protein: CASSIVSGGGQPQHF; CDR3 DNA: TGTGCCAGTAGTATAGTATCCGGGGGAGGTCAGCCCCAGCATTTT
J gene: TRBJ1-3; clone size: many; D gene: NA; V gene: TRBV7-8; CDR3 protein: CASTDLDRSGNTIYF; CDR3 DNA: TGTGCCAGCACCGACCTGGACAGATCTGGAAACACCATATATTTT
J gene: TRBJ2-6; clone size: few; D gene: NA; V gene: TRBV20-1; CDR3 protein: CSASHSGADVLTF; CDR3 DNA: TGCAGTGCTTCCCACTCTGGGGCCGACGTCCTGACTTTC
J gene: TRBJ1-4; clone size: NA; D gene: NA; V gene: TRBV27; CDR3 protein: CASSSVVGAGEKLFF; CDR3 DNA: TGTGCCAGCAGTTCGGTTGTGGGCGCGGGCGAAAAACTGTTTTTT
J gene: TRBJ1-2; clone size: NA; D gene: NA; V gene: TRBV7-8; CDR3 protein: CVSSLAGYGYTF; CDR3 DNA: TGTGTCAGCAGCTTAGCTGGGTATGGCTACACCTTC
J gene: TRBJ1-6; clone size: few; D gene: TRBD1; V gene: TRBV5-1; CDR3 protein: CASSLNPGQGASPLHF; CDR3 DNA: TGCGCCAGCAGCCTAAATCCGGGACAGGGGGCTTCACCCCTCCACTTT
J gene: TRBJ1-4; clone size: many; D gene: NA; V gene: TRBV20-1; CDR3 protein: CSARVNGNEKLFF; CDR3 DNA: TGCAGTGCTAGAGTGAACGGTAATGAAAAACTGTTTTTT
J gene: TRBJ1-3; clone size: few; D gene: NA; V gene: TRBV7-6; CDR3 protein: CASSPGRNTIYF; CDR3 DNA: TGTGCCAGCAGCCCGGGCAGAAACACCATATATTTT
J gene: TRBJ1-5; clone size: NA; D gene: NA; V gene: TRBV20-1; CDR3 protein: CSASYDRGNQPQHF; CDR3 DNA: TGCAGTGCTAGTTACGACAGAGGGAATCAGCCCCAGCATTTT
J gene: TRBJ2-5; clone size: NA; D gene: TRBD1; V gene: TRBV9; CDR3 protein: CASSVGTGGLRETQYF; CDR3 DNA: TGTGCCAGCAGCGTAGGGACAGGGGGCTTGAGAGAGACCCAGTACTTC
J gene: TRBJ2-5; clone size: NA; D gene: TRBD2; V gene: TRBV2; CDR3 protein: CASSVGAGGTQYF; CDR3 DNA: TGTGCCAGCAGTGTAGGAGCGGGGGGGACCCAGTACTTC
J gene: TRBJ2-3; clone size: once; D gene: TRBD1; V gene: TRBV24-1; CDR3 protein: CATSDPGTASTDTQYF; CDR3 DNA: TGTGCCACCAGTGACCCCGGGACAGCTAGCACAGATACGCAGTATTTT
J gene: TRBJ2-3; clone size: many; D gene: TRBD2; V gene: TRBV5-4; CDR3 protein: CASSYGLAGVGDTQYF; CDR3 DNA: TGTGCCAGCAGCTACGGACTAGCGGGAGTGGGAGATACGCAGTATTTT
J gene: TRBJ2-1; clone size: many; D gene: TRBD1; V gene: TRBV15; CDR3 protein: CASGLRDRVHNEQFF; CDR3 DNA: TGTGCCTCGGGTTTGCGGGACAGGGTACACAATGAGCAGTTCTTC
J gene: TRBJ1-4; clone size: many; D gene: TRBD1; V gene: TRBV2; CDR3 protein: CASRVQGAVEKLFF; CDR3 DNA: TGTGCCAGCAGGGTACAGGGGGCAGTTGAAAAACTGTTTTTT
J gene: TRBJ1-5; clone size: few; D gene: NA; V gene: TRBV28; CDR3 protein: CASRRVEPQHF; CDR3 DNA: TGTGCCAGCAGGCGGGTGGAGCCCCAGCATTTT
J gene: TRBJ2-7; clone size: many; D gene: TRBD2; V gene: TRBV20-1; CDR3 protein: CSAPGLAGGGQYF; CDR3 DNA: TGCAGTGCTCCGGGACTAGCGGGAGGTGGGCAGTACTTC
J gene: TRBJ2-7; clone size: NA; D gene: TRBD2; V gene: TRBV29-1; CDR3 protein: CSVSLGRDGAGEEQYF; CDR3 DNA: TGCAGCGTGTCCTTGGGGAGGGACGGCGCGGGAGAGGAGCAGTACTTC
J gene: TRBJ1-1; clone size: many; D gene: NA; V gene: TRBV20-1; CDR3 protein: CSAAQELNTEAFF; CDR3 DNA: TGCAGTGCCGCACAGGAACTGAACACTGAAGCTTTCTTT
J gene: TRBJ1-5; clone size: many; D gene: NA; V gene: TRBV20-1; CDR3 protein: CSARMGENSNQPQHF; CDR3 DNA: TGCAGTGCTAGAATGGGGGAGAATAGCAATCAGCCCCAGCATTTT
J gene: TRBJ1-1; clone size: few; D gene: TRBD1; V gene: TRBV11-2; CDR3 protein: CASSQPRGGTGEAFF; CDR3 DNA: TGTGCCAGCAGCCAACCCCGGGGCGGGACAGGTGAAGCTTTCTTT
J gene: TRBJ1-4; clone size: few; D gene: TRBD1; V gene: TRBV5-5; CDR3 protein: CASSLGQGVEKLFF; CDR3 DNA: TGTGCCAGCAGCTTGGGACAGGGGGTTGAAAAACTGTTTTTT
J gene: TRBJ1-5; clone size: many; D gene: TRBD1; V gene: TRBV19; CDR3 protein: CASTDRGNGNQPQHF; CDR3 DNA: TGTGCCAGTACCGACAGGGGGAATGGCAATCAGCCCCAGCATTTT
J gene: TRBJ2-5; clone size: few; D gene: NA; V gene: TRBV10-3; CDR3 protein: CAISERWGETQYF; CDR3 DNA: TGTGCCATCAGTGAGCGCTGGGGGGAGACCCAGTACTTC
J gene: TRBJ2-7; clone size: many; D gene: NA; V gene: TRBV5-1; CDR3 protein: CASSLGLPYEQYF; CDR3 DNA: TGCGCCAGCAGCCTAGGACTGCCCTACGAGCAGTACTTC
J gene: TRBJ2-3; clone size: many; D gene: NA; V gene: TRBV6-5; CDR3 protein: CASSYRWGTTDTQYF; CDR3 DNA: TGTGCCAGCAGTTACAGGTGGGGCACCACAGATACGCAGTATTTT
J gene: TRBJ1-6; clone size: NA; D gene: TRBD1; V gene: TRBV19; CDR3 protein: CASEDRDSPLHF; CDR3 DNA: TGTGCTAGTGAAGACAGGGACTCACCCCTCCACTTT
J gene: TRBJ2-7; clone size: NA; D gene: NA; V gene: TRBV5-1; CDR3 protein: CASSHGGRGYEQYF; CDR3 DNA: TGCGCCAGCAGCCACGGTGGCAGAGGCTACGAGCAGTACTTC
J gene: TRBJ2-6; clone size: few; D gene: NA; V gene: TRBV12-3/TRBV12-4; CDR3 protein: CASREGGGANVLTF; CDR3 DNA: TGTGCCAGCAGAGAGGGTGGTGGGGCCAACGTCCTGACTTTC
J gene: TRBJ1-5; clone size: NA; D gene: NA; V gene: TRBV12-3/TRBV12-4; CDR3 protein: CASSPELTPLGTSNQPQHF; CDR3 DNA: TGTGCCAGCAGCCCCGAACTGACCCCTCTGGGGACTAGCAATCAGCCCCAGCATTTT
J gene: TRBJ2-5; clone size: NA; D gene: NA; V gene: TRBV3-1; CDR3 protein: CASSQAGPGTQYF; CDR3 DNA: TGTGCCAGCAGCCAAGCCGGGCCCGGGACCCAGTACTTC
J gene: TRBJ2-1; clone size: many; D gene: NA; V gene: TRBV29-1; CDR3 protein: CSVVWRYLNEQFF; CDR3 DNA: TGCAGCGTTGTGTGGCGGTACCTCAATGAGCAGTTCTTC
J gene: TRBJ1-1; clone size: NA; D gene: NA; V gene: TRBV29-1; CDR3 protein: CSVSPGNTEAFF; CDR3 DNA: TGCAGCGTGTCACCGGGGAACACTGAAGCTTTCTTT
J gene: TRBJ1-6; clone size: many; D gene: NA; V gene: TRBV4-1; CDR3 protein: CASSQRGSPLHF; CDR3 DNA: TGCGCCAGCAGCCAACGGGGGTCACCCCTCCACTTT
J gene: TRBJ1-4; clone size: many; D gene: NA; V gene: TRBV19; CDR3 protein: CASSFKATNEKLFF; CDR3 DNA: TGTGCCAGTAGCTTCAAGGCAACTAATGAAAAACTGTTTTTT
J gene: TRBJ1-4; clone size: once; D gene: NA; V gene: TRBV5-5; CDR3 protein: CASSLEAATNEKLFF; CDR3 DNA: TGTGCCAGCAGCTTGGAGGCCGCAACTAATGAAAAACTGTTTTTT
J gene: TRBJ1-2; clone size: NA; D gene: TRBD1; V gene: TRBV29-1; CDR3 protein: CSVSGQYGYTF; CDR3 DNA: TGCAGCGTTTCGGGACAGTATGGCTACACCTTC
J gene: TRBJ1-1; clone size: NA; D gene: NA; V gene: TRBV28; CDR3 protein: CASSLRQPPTEAFF; CDR3 DNA: TGTGCCAGCAGTTTAAGGCAGCCACCCACTGAAGCTTTCTTT
J gene: TRBJ2-1; clone size: NA; D gene: TRBD2; V gene: TRBV20-1; CDR3 protein: CSAITTSGYNEQFF; CDR3 DNA: TGCAGTGCTATTACGACTAGCGGTTACAATGAGCAGTTCTTC